This TCR beta chain derives from a study of long-term antiretroviral therapy in people with HIV. Every specimen provided about 1-10 million cryopreserved PBMC before DNA extraction took place. Version v3.0 of the immunoSEQ assay ran at survey level. TCRdb keeps only in-frame clones here, not all; method: immunoSEQ multiplex PCR. The sample has about 28,000 clones, over 90% seen once. Germline CDR1 SGHDT, CDR2 YYEEEE. With 4 bases clipped from V and 4 bases from J, the junction kept 7 bases outside the gene matches. There are 15 residues in the CDR3. The receptor comes from a man between 40 and 49 years old with HIV. The V call is TRBV5-6, the J call TRBJ1-4, with 7 bases aligning to TRBD1. Source: unsorted PBMCs, taken 6.2 years after starting antiretroviral therapy. This CDR3 is CASSGGTALNEKLFF. In DNA form, the CDR3 reads TGTGCCAGCAGCGGAGGGACAGCCCTTAATGAAAAACTGTTTTTT.